This is a list of T cell receptor beta chains from one sample in a study of blood T cell repertoires in COVID-19. The assay was immunoSEQ multiplex PCR, and TCRdb's table has in-frame clones only and misses some. The data hold roughly 50,000 clones, with 75% to 90% observed a single time. The source material was peripheral blood. Receptors originate from a man in his sixties with acute or convalescent COVID-19. Each CDR3 is given with its conserved first and last residue. The D gene is left open where the match is weak. Clone size is given for some rows only: seen once, a few or many times, or a class if the clone is expanded.

j_gene | abundance | v_gene | d_gene | CDR3nt | CDR3aa
TRBJ1-5 | NA | TRBV28 | TRBD1 | TGTGCCAGCAGGACAGGGGCTCGCCGCAGCAATCAGCCCCAGCATTTT | CASRTGARRSNQPQHF
TRBJ2-2 | NA | TRBV6-2/TRBV6-3 | TRBD2 | TGTGCCAGCAGTCCCAGGGGGACTAGCGGGAGGGCCACGACCGGGGAGCTGTTTTTT | CASSPRGTSGRATTGELFF
TRBJ2-2 | NA | TRBV19 | NA | TGTGCCAGTCAGGGGTTCGCCGGGGAGCTGTTTTTT | CASQGFAGELFF
TRBJ2-7 | NA | TRBV19 | NA | TGTGCCAGTAGTATCCAGGGTTTCAACGAGCAGTACTTC | CASSIQGFNEQYF
TRBJ2-3 | few | TRBV5-1 | NA | TGCGCCAGCAGCTTGGGGTTTTCGGGACTGACGGATACGCAGTATTTT | CASSLGFSGLTDTQYF
TRBJ1-5 | NA | TRBV7-8 | TRBD1 | TGTGCCAGCAGCTCCGGGACAGGCAATCAGCCCCAGCATTTT | CASSSGTGNQPQHF
TRBJ2-2 | NA | TRBV19 | TRBD2 | TGTGCCAGTAGTGCGGTAGCGGGATGGTCGGGGGAGCTGTTTTTT | CASSAVAGWSGELFF
TRBJ1-3 | NA | TRBV13 | NA | TGTGCCAGCAGCTTAGATAGCACACTCTCTGGAAACACCATATATTTT | CASSLDSTLSGNTIYF
TRBJ2-2 | few | TRBV25-1 | NA | TGTGCCAGCAGTGACCCAGGGTACCCCGGGGAGCTGTTTTTT | CASSDPGYPGELFF
TRBJ2-7 | NA | TRBV5-1 | NA | TGCGCCAGCAGCCGACAGGACTCCTACGAGCAGTACTTC | CASSRQDSYEQYF
TRBJ1-1 | NA | TRBV3-1/TRBV3-2 | NA | TGTGCCAGCAGCCAGGGGGGGGACACTGAAGCTTTCTTT | CASSQGGDTEAFF
TRBJ2-5 | NA | TRBV4-2 | NA | TGTGCCAGCAGCCATGGGAGTGGACGGCTGACGGAGACCCAGTACTTC | CASSHGSGRLTETQYF
TRBJ2-4 | NA | TRBV21-1 | NA | TGTGCCAGCAGCTTGGGGGGGAGAGGCAAAAACATTCAGTACTTC | CASSLGGRGKNIQYF
TRBJ1-2 | NA | TRBV7-3 | NA | TGTGCCAGCAGCTTAAACCCTGGGCCCCCTTCTAAGGCTGAGCTTTATGGCTACACCTTC | CASSLNPGPPSKAELYGYTF
TRBJ1-1 | NA | TRBV29-1 | TRBD1 | TGCAGCGTTGGCCGGGACAGGGAGACTGAAGCTTTCTTT | CSVGRDRETEAFF
TRBJ1-6 | NA | TRBV2 | TRBD1 | TGTGCCAGCACACCCACAGGGGATTCACCCCTCCACTTT | CASTPTGDSPLHF
TRBJ2-7 | NA | TRBV19 | TRBD1 | TGTGCCAGTAGTAGAAACTCCGGGACAGGAGCCTACGAGCAGTACTTC | CASSRNSGTGAYEQYF
TRBJ1-2 | NA | TRBV28 | TRBD1 | TGTGCCAGCAGGGAGGGGGCGCCCCCCTCTCATGGCTACACCTTC | CASREGAPPSHGYTF
TRBJ2-1 | NA | TRBV5-8 | NA | TGTGCCAGCAGCTTGCAGGGGCCAGCCTACAATGAGCAGTTCTTC | CASSLQGPAYNEQFF
TRBJ2-5 | once | TRBV7-9 | NA | TGTGCCAGCAGCCCGTGGCGGGACGAAGAGACCCAGTACTTC | CASSPWRDEETQYF
TRBJ1-6 | NA | TRBV5-1 | NA | TGCGCCAGCAGCCGGGGAGGGGATTATGATTCACCCCTCCACTTT | CASSRGGDYDSPLHF
TRBJ1-1 | NA | TRBV2 | NA | TGTGCCAGCAGTGGTAGGGAGGGGATAATGAACACTGAAGCTTTCTTT | CASSGREGIMNTEAFF
TRBJ2-7 | NA | TRBV10-3 | TRBD1 | TGTGCCGAACCTAGTGGACAGGGCCTCTACGAGCAGTACTTC | CAEPSGQGLYEQYF
TRBJ1-6 | NA | TRBV6-5 | TRBD1 | TGTGCCAGCAGGATAGGGACAGGATATAATTCACCCCTCCACTTT | CASRIGTGYNSPLHF
TRBJ2-7 | NA | TRBV10-2 | TRBD1 | TGCGCCATCAGGGGACAGGGGGCTTATGAGGCCGAGCAGTACTTC | CAIRGQGAYEAEQYF
TRBJ2-7 | few | TRBV27 | TRBD1 | TGTGCCAGCAGTTTCGGGGGACAGGCTAAGGGGGAGCAGTACTTC | CASSFGGQAKGEQYF
TRBJ2-1 | NA | TRBV7-9 | TRBD2 | TGTGCCAGCAGCTTAGTGGCTAGCGGGATGGGTTACAATGAGCAGTTCTTC | CASSLVASGMGYNEQFF
TRBJ2-5 | once | TRBV3-1/TRBV3-2 | TRBD2 | TGTGCCAGCAGCCAAGAGTTAGCGGGAGTGAGGGAGACCCAGTACTTC | CASSQELAGVRETQYF
TRBJ1-2 | NA | TRBV27 | TRBD1 | TGTGCCAGCAGACGCACAGGGGCTTATGGCTACACCTTC | CASRRTGAYGYTF
TRBJ2-1 | NA | TRBV28 | TRBD1 | TGTGCCAGCAGCCCCCTCGGGGACAGGGTAATCTTC | CASSPLGDRVIF
TRBJ2-7 | NA | TRBV3-1/TRBV3-2 | TRBD1 | TGTGCCAGCAGCCCGCGACAGGGTAGCTACGAGCAGTACTTC | CASSPRQGSYEQYF
TRBJ1-5 | NA | TRBV2 | TRBD1 | TGTGCCAGCAGCGAGGAGGGGGCCCCGGGGCATTTT | CASSEEGAPGHF
TRBJ2-3 | NA | TRBV19 | NA | TGTGCCAGTAGTATGGCTCGAGGTGGCGGCACAGATACGCAGTATTTT | CASSMARGGGTDTQYF
TRBJ1-5 | NA | TRBV6-5 | NA | TGTGCCAGCACCAAGACCCAGGGGAGCAATCAGCCCCAGCATTTT | CASTKTQGSNQPQHF
TRBJ2-7 | few | TRBV3-1/TRBV3-2 | TRBD2 | TGTGCCAGCAGCCACAGGAGGGAGGGCTACGAGCAGTACTTC | CASSHRREGYEQYF
TRBJ1-4 | NA | TRBV19 | NA | TGTGCCAGTAGTATCGGGGAAAAACTGTTTTTT | CASSIGEKLFF
TRBJ2-1 | NA | TRBV6-4 | NA | TGTGCCAGCAGTCGGGCGAAGCGAGGGATAGATGAGCAGTTCTTC | CASSRAKRGIDEQFF
TRBJ1-2 | NA | TRBV18 | NA | TGTGCCAGCTCACGGGAGGGAGGATATGGCTACACCTTC | CASSREGGYGYTF
TRBJ1-4 | NA | TRBV18 | NA | TGTGCCAGCTCACCACCGAACGGGGAAAAACTGTTTTTT | CASSPPNGEKLFF
TRBJ2-1 | NA | TRBV5-1 | TRBD2 | TGCGCCAGCAGCTTGGTAGTGATAGGGACTAGCAGGAATGAGCAGTTCTTC | CASSLVVIGTSRNEQFF
TRBJ1-5 | NA | TRBV6-5 | NA | TGTGCCAGCAGGTCCGGGGTCGGCAATCAGCCCCAGCATTTT | CASRSGVGNQPQHF
TRBJ2-5 | NA | TRBV2 | TRBD2 | TGTGCCAGCAAACGCGGGGACTATCAAGAGACCCAGTACTTC | CASKRGDYQETQYF
TRBJ2-2 | NA | TRBV7-9 | NA | TGTGCCAGCAGCCCCGCCGACAGAAACACCGGGGAGCTGTTTTTT | CASSPADRNTGELFF
TRBJ2-2 | NA | TRBV29-1 | NA | TGCAGCGTTGAATCGGGGACCGGGGAGCTGTTTTTT | CSVESGTGELFF
TRBJ2-3 | NA | TRBV19 | TRBD2 | TGTGCCAGTAGTCACCTGCTGCGGGAGGGCACAGATACGCAGTATTTT | CASSHLLREGTDTQYF
TRBJ2-5 | NA | TRBV2 | TRBD2 | TGTGCCGGAGGGACTAGCGGGAGGGCGACGGAGACCCAGTACTTC | CAGGTSGRATETQYF
TRBJ2-7 | NA | TRBV19 | NA | TGTGCCAGTAGTATACTGACGGGGTCGAACTACGAGCAGTACTTC | CASSILTGSNYEQYF
TRBJ1-1 | NA | TRBV5-1 | NA | TGCGCCAGCAGCTTGGGGTTTCGGGACACTGAAGCTTTCTTT | CASSLGFRDTEAFF
TRBJ1-4 | NA | TRBV2 | NA | TGTGCCAGCAGTGGAGCCAGGACAACTAATGAAAAACTGTTTTTT | CASSGARTTNEKLFF
TRBJ2-3 | once | TRBV4-2 | NA | TGTGCCAGCAGTCAACGGGACTCTAGCACAGATACGCAGTATTTT | CASSQRDSSTDTQYF
TRBJ1-5 | NA | TRBV27 | TRBD1 | TGTGCCAGCAGTTCGGGACAGGGAACAATCGCCCAGCATTTT | CASSSGQGTIAQHF
TRBJ1-2 | NA | TRBV5-1 | TRBD1 | TGCGCCAGCTGCTTGGGGACACAGGGGGCGTGGGGCTACACCTTC | CASCLGTQGAWGYTF
TRBJ2-1 | NA | TRBV29-1 | TRBD2 | TGCAGCGTTGTCCGGGGACTATACAATGAGCAGTTCTTC | CSVVRGLYNEQFF